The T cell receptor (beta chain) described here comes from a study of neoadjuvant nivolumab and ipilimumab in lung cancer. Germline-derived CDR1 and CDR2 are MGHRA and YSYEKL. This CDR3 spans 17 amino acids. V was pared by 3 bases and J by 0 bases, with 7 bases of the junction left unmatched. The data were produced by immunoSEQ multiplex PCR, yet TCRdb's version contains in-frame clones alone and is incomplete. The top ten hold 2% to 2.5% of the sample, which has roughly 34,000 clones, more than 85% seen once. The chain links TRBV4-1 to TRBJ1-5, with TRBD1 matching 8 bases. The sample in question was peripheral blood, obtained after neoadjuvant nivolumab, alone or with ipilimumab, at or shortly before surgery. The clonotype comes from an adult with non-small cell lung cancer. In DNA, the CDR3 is TGCGCCAGCAGCCACCGGACAGGGAGGGATAGCAATCAGCCCCAGCATTTT. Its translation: CASSHRTGRDSNQPQHF.